A selection of T cell receptor beta chains follows, all from one sample in a study of brain T cells in children with intractable seizures. Here immunoSEQ multiplex PCR was the method, and the copy in TCRdb shows in-frame clones only, minus some. The sample carries about 340,000 clones, more than 85% recorded once. The material sequenced was peripheral blood, taken 4 to 5 months after surgery. The receptors derive from a boy under two years old with tuberous sclerosis and intractable seizures. The CDR3 runs from the conserved cysteine through the conserved F or W. A D gene is named only where the DNA matches it firmly. The size field is filled for only some rows; it gives once, few, many or a size class.

j_gene	d_gene	abundance	v_gene	CDR3nt	CDR3aa
TRBJ2-7	-	-	TRBV6-6	TGTGCCAGCAGTTACTCCCTCGCTTACGAGCAGTACTTC	CASSYSLAYEQYF
TRBJ2-1	TRBD2	once	TRBV27	TGTGCCAGCATGGCGCGGGGGGCATACAATGAGCAGTTCTTC	CASMARGAYNEQFF
TRBJ2-1	-	-	TRBV11-2	TGTGCCAGCAGGGACAACTACAATGAGCAGTTCTTC	CASRDNYNEQFF
TRBJ1-2	-	-	TRBV6-6	TGTGCCAGCAGGACACCAGAACAGGGAAAAGATGGCTACACCTTC	CASRTPEQGKDGYTF
TRBJ2-7	TRBD1	-	TRBV9	TGTGCCAGCAGCCCGAGTCCGGGACAGGGAACCTACGAGCAGTACTTC	CASSPSPGQGTYEQYF
TRBJ2-7	TRBD2	-	TRBV4-2	TGTGCCAGCAGCCAACGGGAGGGTGACGAGCAGTACTTC	CASSQREGDEQYF
TRBJ1-6	-	-	TRBV14	TGTGCCAGCAGCCAAGTAAATTCGATTTCGGGACTGAGTAATTCACCCCTCCACTTT	CASSQVNSISGLSNSPLHF
TRBJ2-1	TRBD1	once	TRBV18	TGTGCCAGCTCAGCCGCGACAGGGGGCAATGAGCAGTTCTTC	CASSAATGGNEQFF
TRBJ1-3	TRBD1	-	TRBV28	TGTGCCAGCAGCCGACAGGGCTCTGGAAACACCATATATTTT	CASSRQGSGNTIYF
TRBJ2-7	-	-	TRBV2	TGTGCCAGCTATGAGATGGGCGACGAGCAGTACTTC	CASYEMGDEQYF
TRBJ1-3	-	-	TRBV9	TGTGCCAGCAGCGTTTCACGATACTCTGGAAACACCATATATTTT	CASSVSRYSGNTIYF
TRBJ2-1	TRBD2	-	TRBV11-3	TGTGCCAGCAGCCGGGGGACTAGCGGGAACAATGAGCAGTTCTTC	CASSRGTSGNNEQFF